This is a list of T cell receptor beta chains from one sample in a study of Ad26.COV2.S vaccination and SARS-CoV-2 variants. Generated by immunoSEQ multiplex PCR, the TCRdb table keeps only in-frame clones and is missing some. The repertoire holds 380,000 or so clones, about 83% seen once, with about 7.4% in the top ten. The specimen comprised peripheral blood, sampled in a trial of Ad26.COV2.S vaccine versus placebo. The receptors stem from a person aged 18-60 years who received the Ad26.COV2.S COVID-19 vaccine or a placebo. Both conserved end residues are part of each CDR3. A D gene is named only where the DNA matches it firmly. A clone size is listed for some rows: how often the clone was seen (once, few, many), or a class if it is expanded.

d_call: -; clone_size: -; j_call: TRBJ1-5; v_call: TRBV12-3/TRBV12-4; cdr3_aa: CASSLIEDQPQHF; cdr3_nt: TGTGCCAGCAGTTTAATCGAAGATCAGCCCCAGCATTTT
d_call: -; clone_size: -; j_call: TRBJ2-1; v_call: TRBV9; cdr3_aa: CASSVMTGVYNEQFF; cdr3_nt: TGTGCCAGCAGCGTAATGACGGGAGTCTACAATGAGCAGTTCTTC
d_call: -; clone_size: once; j_call: TRBJ1-2; v_call: TRBV12-3/TRBV12-4; cdr3_aa: CASSLIGNYGYTF; cdr3_nt: TGTGCCAGCAGTTTGATCGGCAACTATGGCTACACCTTC
d_call: -; clone_size: -; j_call: TRBJ1-2; v_call: TRBV6-6; cdr3_aa: CASSFWDTAGYTF; cdr3_nt: TGTGCCAGCAGCTTCTGGGACACGGCCGGCTACACCTTC
d_call: -; clone_size: -; j_call: TRBJ1-4; v_call: TRBV19; cdr3_aa: CASSIGVGPRFF; cdr3_nt: TGTGCCAGTAGTATAGGTGTGGGACCTCGGTTTTTC
d_call: TRBD1; clone_size: -; j_call: TRBJ2-7; v_call: TRBV7-2; cdr3_aa: CASRLTGTYEQYF; cdr3_nt: TGTGCCAGCAGGTTGACAGGGACCTACGAGCAGTACTTC
d_call: -; clone_size: -; j_call: TRBJ1-1; v_call: TRBV7-9; cdr3_aa: CASSLLSGSSTEAFF; cdr3_nt: TGTGCCAGCAGCCTATTGAGCGGGTCCAGCACTGAAGCTTTCTTT
d_call: TRBD1; clone_size: -; j_call: TRBJ1-1; v_call: TRBV20-1; cdr3_aa: CSASDRGFNAEAFF; cdr3_nt: TGCAGTGCTAGTGACAGGGGTTTTAACGCTGAAGCTTTCTTT
d_call: -; clone_size: -; j_call: TRBJ2-7; v_call: TRBV7-9; cdr3_aa: CASSLAGAGGRSYEQYF; cdr3_nt: TGTGCCAGCAGCTTAGCGGGAGCGGGCGGCCGGAGTTACGAGCAGTACTTC
d_call: TRBD2; clone_size: -; j_call: TRBJ2-5; v_call: TRBV10-2; cdr3_aa: CASRAPGGGETQYF; cdr3_nt: TGCGCCAGCAGGGCCCCGGGAGGGGGAGAGACCCAGTACTTC
d_call: TRBD1; clone_size: once; j_call: TRBJ2-3; v_call: TRBV24-1; cdr3_aa: CATSDPRTGGWTDTQYF; cdr3_nt: TGTGCCACCAGTGACCCACGGACAGGGGGGTGGACAGATACGCAGTATTTT
d_call: -; clone_size: -; j_call: TRBJ2-7; v_call: TRBV2; cdr3_aa: CASSVRGFYEQYF; cdr3_nt: TGTGCCAGCAGTGTCCGGGGGTTCTACGAGCAGTACTTC
d_call: TRBD2; clone_size: -; j_call: TRBJ2-3; v_call: TRBV29-1; cdr3_aa: CSVEGTSGPDTQYF; cdr3_nt: TGCAGCGTTGAAGGGACTAGCGGCCCAGATACGCAGTATTTT
d_call: TRBD1; clone_size: -; j_call: TRBJ2-5; v_call: TRBV5-6; cdr3_aa: CASSLTGGETQYF; cdr3_nt: TGTGCCAGCAGTCTGACAGGGGGCGAGACCCAGTACTTC
d_call: TRBD1; clone_size: -; j_call: TRBJ1-1; v_call: TRBV20-1; cdr3_aa: CSAVTGGQAFF; cdr3_nt: TGCAGTGCGGTAACAGGGGGTCAGGCTTTCTTT
d_call: TRBD2; clone_size: -; j_call: TRBJ2-5; v_call: TRBV25-1; cdr3_aa: CASSPQRGRETQYF; cdr3_nt: TGTGCCAGCAGCCCCCAGCGGGGAAGAGAGACCCAGTACTTC
d_call: -; clone_size: -; j_call: TRBJ2-5; v_call: TRBV19; cdr3_aa: CASSRGWGSSQETQYF; cdr3_nt: TGTGCCAGTAGTAGGGGTTGGGGGAGTTCTCAAGAGACCCAGTACTTC
d_call: -; clone_size: -; j_call: TRBJ2-1; v_call: TRBV7-9; cdr3_aa: CASTFRGGDNEQFF; cdr3_nt: TGTGCCAGCACCTTTCGGGGAGGAGACAATGAGCAGTTCTTC
d_call: -; clone_size: -; j_call: TRBJ1-2; v_call: TRBV6-5; cdr3_aa: CASRAPNSYGYTF; cdr3_nt: TGTGCCAGCAGGGCCCCCAACTCCTATGGCTACACCTTC
d_call: -; clone_size: -; j_call: TRBJ2-1; v_call: TRBV3-1/TRBV3-2; cdr3_aa: CASSPQGRRLYNEQFF; cdr3_nt: TGTGCCAGCAGCCCCCAAGGGCGGAGACTATACAATGAGCAGTTCTTC
d_call: TRBD1; clone_size: -; j_call: TRBJ2-3; v_call: TRBV27; cdr3_aa: CASPGQDDTDTQYF; cdr3_nt: TGTGCCAGCCCTGGACAGGATGACACAGATACGCAGTATTTT
d_call: -; clone_size: -; j_call: TRBJ2-3; v_call: TRBV5-4; cdr3_aa: CASSLERGDTQYF; cdr3_nt: TGTGCCAGCAGCTTAGAAAGGGGAGATACGCAGTATTTT
d_call: TRBD1; clone_size: -; j_call: TRBJ1-1; v_call: TRBV3-1/TRBV3-2; cdr3_aa: CASSQADRENTEAFF; cdr3_nt: TGTGCCAGCAGCCAAGCGGACAGGGAAAACACTGAAGCTTTCTTT
d_call: -; clone_size: -; j_call: TRBJ1-5; v_call: TRBV4-3; cdr3_aa: CASSQDGWGNQPQHF; cdr3_nt: TGCGCCAGCAGCCAAGACGGGTGGGGCAATCAGCCCCAGCATTTT
d_call: TRBD2; clone_size: -; j_call: TRBJ2-1; v_call: TRBV24-1; cdr3_aa: CATSDSVGAGGLYNEQFF; cdr3_nt: TGTGCCACCAGTGACTCCGTTGGAGCGGGGGGATTATACAATGAGCAGTTCTTC
d_call: -; clone_size: -; j_call: TRBJ1-4; v_call: TRBV27; cdr3_aa: CASSLTGKEEKLFF; cdr3_nt: TGTGCCAGCAGTTTAACAGGGAAGGAAGAAAAACTGTTTTTT
d_call: TRBD2; clone_size: -; j_call: TRBJ2-1; v_call: TRBV7-3; cdr3_aa: CASSYLAGSPYNEQFF; cdr3_nt: TGTGCCAGCAGTTATCTAGCGGGGAGCCCCTACAATGAGCAGTTCTTC
d_call: TRBD1; clone_size: -; j_call: TRBJ2-5; v_call: TRBV2; cdr3_aa: CASSQDRDGTQYF; cdr3_nt: TGTGCCAGCAGTCAAGACAGGGATGGGACCCAGTACTTC
d_call: -; clone_size: few; j_call: TRBJ2-2; v_call: TRBV11-3; cdr3_aa: CASSFSFTGELFF; cdr3_nt: TGTGCCAGCAGCTTCTCTTTCACCGGGGAGCTGTTTTTT
d_call: -; clone_size: -; j_call: TRBJ2-1; v_call: TRBV2; cdr3_aa: CASSDTSIYNEQFF; cdr3_nt: TGTGCCAGCAGTGACACTAGCATCTACAATGAGCAGTTCTTC
d_call: -; clone_size: -; j_call: TRBJ2-3; v_call: TRBV29-1; cdr3_aa: CSVPSGGDTQYF; cdr3_nt: TGCAGCGTTCCCTCTGGGGGGGATACGCAGTATTTT
d_call: -; clone_size: -; j_call: TRBJ2-7; v_call: TRBV19; cdr3_aa: CASSTRTDPPYEQYF; cdr3_nt: TGTGCCAGTAGTACCCGGACAGATCCTCCCTACGAGCAGTACTTC
d_call: TRBD1; clone_size: -; j_call: TRBJ1-1; v_call: TRBV6-5; cdr3_aa: CASNPGTANTEAFF; cdr3_nt: TGTGCCAGCAATCCCGGGACAGCGAACACTGAAGCTTTCTTT
d_call: TRBD1; clone_size: -; j_call: TRBJ2-7; v_call: TRBV30; cdr3_aa: CAWRLPGQGPAYEQYF; cdr3_nt: TGTGCCTGGAGACTACCGGGACAGGGGCCCGCCTACGAGCAGTACTTC
d_call: TRBD2; clone_size: -; j_call: TRBJ2-7; v_call: TRBV5-4; cdr3_aa: CASSLGLAGGEQYF; cdr3_nt: TGTGCCAGCAGCCTAGGACTAGCGGGAGGCGAGCAGTACTTC
d_call: -; clone_size: -; j_call: TRBJ1-5; v_call: TRBV18; cdr3_aa: CASSPGDNPPQHF; cdr3_nt: TGTGCCAGCTCACCGGGGGACAATCCGCCCCAGCATTTT
d_call: -; clone_size: -; j_call: TRBJ2-4; v_call: TRBV11-2; cdr3_aa: CASSLVDTRKNIQYF; cdr3_nt: TGTGCCAGCAGCTTAGTGGACACTAGAAAAAACATTCAGTACTTC
d_call: -; clone_size: -; j_call: TRBJ1-1; v_call: TRBV4-1; cdr3_aa: CASSRVGQLAFF; cdr3_nt: TGCGCCAGCAGCCGAGTGGGTCAATTAGCTTTCTTT
d_call: -; clone_size: -; j_call: TRBJ2-1; v_call: TRBV10-1; cdr3_aa: CASSAPGNEQFF; cdr3_nt: TGCGCCAGCAGTGCCCCCGGGAATGAGCAGTTCTTC
d_call: -; clone_size: -; j_call: TRBJ2-7; v_call: TRBV10-2; cdr3_aa: CASSEVGLLYEQYF; cdr3_nt: TGCGCCAGCAGTGAGGTGGGACTCCTATACGAGCAGTACTTC
d_call: TRBD1; clone_size: -; j_call: TRBJ2-7; v_call: TRBV19; cdr3_aa: CASITDRGPHYEQYF; cdr3_nt: TGTGCCAGTATCACGGACAGGGGGCCCCACTACGAGCAGTACTTC
d_call: TRBD1; clone_size: -; j_call: TRBJ2-7; v_call: TRBV6-6; cdr3_aa: CASSYLDRSYEQYF; cdr3_nt: TGTGCCAGCAGTTACTTGGACAGGAGCTACGAGCAGTACTTC
d_call: -; clone_size: -; j_call: TRBJ1-5; v_call: TRBV5-4; cdr3_aa: CASSFGGLGNQPQHF; cdr3_nt: TGTGCCAGCAGCTTCGGGGGATTAGGCAATCAGCCCCAGCATTTT
d_call: TRBD2; clone_size: many; j_call: TRBJ2-7; v_call: TRBV10-3; cdr3_aa: CAIKEGLAGVLQYF; cdr3_nt: TGTGCCATCAAGGAGGGGCTAGCGGGAGTTTTACAGTACTTC
d_call: TRBD2; clone_size: -; j_call: TRBJ2-1; v_call: TRBV9; cdr3_aa: CASSPRAGGRNGEQFF; cdr3_nt: TGTGCCAGCAGCCCTCGAGCGGGGGGGCGTAACGGGGAGCAGTTCTTC
d_call: -; clone_size: -; j_call: TRBJ2-6; v_call: TRBV7-2; cdr3_aa: CASSSRGTTGANVLTF; cdr3_nt: TGTGCCAGCAGCTCCCGGGGTACCACTGGGGCCAACGTCCTGACTTTC
d_call: TRBD2; clone_size: few; j_call: TRBJ2-5; v_call: TRBV18; cdr3_aa: CASSPGLAQETQYF; cdr3_nt: TGTGCCAGCTCACCCGGACTAGCGCAAGAGACCCAGTACTTC
d_call: TRBD1; clone_size: once; j_call: TRBJ2-7; v_call: TRBV4-1; cdr3_aa: CASSQSGTGFYEQYF; cdr3_nt: TGCGCCAGCAGCCAGTCCGGGACAGGGTTCTACGAGCAGTACTTC
d_call: -; clone_size: -; j_call: TRBJ1-1; v_call: TRBV2; cdr3_aa: CANYGPNTEAFF; cdr3_nt: TGTGCCAACTACGGACCGAACACTGAAGCTTTCTTT
d_call: -; clone_size: -; j_call: TRBJ2-7; v_call: TRBV15; cdr3_aa: CATSRDDSYEQYF; cdr3_nt: TGTGCCACCAGCAGAGACGACAGCTACGAGCAGTACTTC